This is a list of T cell receptor beta chains from one sample in a study of T cell responses to AZD1222 COVID-19 vaccine. This table comes from immunoSEQ multiplex PCR, and its TCRdb copy is limited to in-frame clones, with some not included. The table shows some 100,000 clones, with about 87% occurring only once. The sample was peripheral blood, taken on day 0 of AZD1222 vaccination. Receptors were obtained from an adult in good health. Each CDR3 is given with its conserved first and last residue. D genes are given only for firm matches. Size is stated for part of the rows, as once, few or many counts, or as a class when the clone is expanded.

clone size	V gene	J gene	D gene	CDR3 protein	CDR3 DNA
few	TRBV7-9	TRBJ1-4	-	CASSPQGFDEKLFF	TGTGCCAGCAGCCCTCAGGGTTTTGATGAAAAACTGTTTTTT
-	TRBV7-2	TRBJ1-1	-	CASIAKRGDTEAFF	TGTGCCAGCATCGCCAAAAGGGGGGACACTGAAGCTTTCTTT
-	TRBV5-1	TRBJ1-4	-	CASSLQVGGEKLFF	TGCGCCAGCAGCTTACAGGTTGGGGGTGAAAAACTGTTTTTT
-	TRBV27	TRBJ1-1	-	CASSSLALGNTEAFF	TGTGCCAGCAGTTCACTCGCTTTAGGGAACACTGAAGCTTTCTTT
-	TRBV13	TRBJ1-1	-	CASSLGQMNTEAFF	TGTGCCAGCAGCTTAGGACAGATGAACACTGAAGCTTTCTTT
-	TRBV3-1/TRBV3-2	TRBJ2-7	-	CASSREYEQYF	TGTGCCAGCAGCCGTGAGTACGAGCAGTACTTC
-	TRBV6-7	TRBJ1-5	-	CASTSTYSNQPQHF	TGTGCCAGCACCTCGACGTATAGCAATCAGCCCCAGCATTTT
-	TRBV7-2	TRBJ1-4	-	CASSLGAGSGEKLFF	TGTGCCAGCAGCTTAGGAGCAGGGTCGGGTGAAAAACTGTTTTTT
-	TRBV5-4	TRBJ2-7	-	CASSQGYEQYF	TGTGCCAGCAGCCAGGGCTACGAGCAGTACTTC
-	TRBV4-1	TRBJ2-5	-	CASSHRRGPRGETQYF	TGCGCCAGCAGCCACCGGAGAGGGCCCCGGGGGGAGACCCAGTACTTC
few	TRBV7-9	TRBJ1-2	-	CASSTRGGYTF	TGTGCCAGCAGTACGCGGGGTGGCTACACCTTC
-	TRBV18	TRBJ1-3	-	CASSPVSQVAGNTIYF	TGTGCCAGCTCACCCGTAAGCCAAGTAGCTGGAAACACCATATATTTT
-	TRBV7-9	TRBJ1-1	-	CASSLAFTENTEAFF	TGTGCCAGCAGCTTAGCTTTCACAGAGAACACTGAAGCTTTCTTT
-	TRBV15	TRBJ1-1	-	CATSRDKGPGTEAFF	TGTGCCACCAGCAGAGATAAGGGGCCGGGGACTGAAGCTTTCTTT